This T cell receptor (beta chain) was captured by sequencing in a study of blood T cells in healthy people across ages. This clonotype was observed a single time. What it recognizes is unknown. With a J-beta primer mix and a sample-barcoded 5' primer, a second PCR ran about 7 to 11 cycles. MiXCR, run by TCRdb on the 5' RACE reads, gives a single entry per CDR3 protein. Here the sample spans 700,000 to 900,000 distinct CDR3 sequences, about 26% being singletons. Study results and caveats: No conclusive comparison of naive versus antigen-experienced cells was possible with unsorted PBMCs.

There are 15 residues in the CDR3. From germline, CDR1 is SGHKS and CDR2 YYEKEE (reference sequence). The ends were cut back, 4 bases at V and 0 bases at J, with 10 bases in the middle. These records were also assigned to another study, of T cells of mothers and their children.

The genes are TRBV5-5 and TRBJ1-4; D is unclear. The receptor was isolated from a boy younger than 18 in good health. Sequenced input: blood. CDR3 sequence: CASSLRLTTNEKLFF. In nucleotides, the CDR3 is TGTGCCAGCAGCCTCCGTTTGACAACTAATGAAAAACTGTTTTTT.